This TCR beta chain was identified in a study of beta chain features in type 1 diabetes. This clone occurred a few times. Since all of the isolated RNA was reverse transcribed, expressed TCRB transcripts were what got sequenced. Clones were read by immunoSEQ multiplex PCR, and TCRdb kept only the in-frame ones, dropping some. The data contain 390,000 or so clones, around 13% of them singletons. The TCR comes from a man aged 25 to 40 in good health. The sample taken for sequencing was naive CD4+ T cells from blood.

CDR3 bases: TGTGCCAGTAGTCCCCGAACGGTATATGGCTACACCTTC. As protein: CASSPRTVYGYTF. V usage is TRBV19 and J usage is TRBJ1-2; no firm D call. CDR3 size: 13 residues. The V end was cut by 5 bases, the J end by 5 bases, with 12 bases between. Looked up from germline, CDR1 is LNHDA and CDR2 is SQIVND (reference sequence).